The 17 T cell receptor beta chains presented below share a single source sample, sequenced in a study of cytomegalovirus exposure and HLA in healthy donors. It was with 60 Vbeta and 13 Jbeta primers that the PCR ran. The data were produced by immunoSEQ multiplex PCR, yet TCRdb's version contains in-frame clones alone and is incomplete. Of about 110,000 clones in the sample, just under 70% are singletons; the top ten hold around 5.4%. Input material: PBMCs. These receptor sequences come from a woman aged 70-85 years in good health and CMV-seropositive.

V and J are TRBV4-2 and TRBJ2-1; 9 bases are a match to TRBD2. The germline V gene encodes CDR1 LGHNA and CDR2 YNFKEQ. V lost 6 bases to trimming and J lost 5 bases; unmatched junction nucleotides: 8. There are 15 residues in the CDR3. CDR3 sequence (DNA): TGTGCCAGCAGGGTAGCGGGGGCTCTCAACAATGAGCAGTTCTTC. This translates into CASRVAGALNNEQFF.

Details on this clone: The sample holds other DNA sequences that translate to the same CDR3. The gene calls are TRBV30 and TRBJ1-1; maybe TRBD1 (6 bases). This CDR3 is 13 amino acids long. CDR1 is GTSNPN, CDR2 SVGIG, per germline (reference sequence). Trimming cost V 3 bases and J 0 bases, with 8 bases left between them. The DNA for the CDR3 is TGTGCCTGGAGCCGACAGGTGAACACTGAAGCTTTCTTT. Its translation: CAWSRQVNTEAFF.

The V and J genes are TRBV7-9 and TRBJ1-1; D is perhaps TRBD1 (5 bases). CDR3 size: 15 residues. V lost 2 bases to trimming and J lost 0 bases, with 10 bases between them. Looked up from germline, CDR1 is SEHNR and CDR2 is FQNEAQ (reference sequence). The CDR3 DNA is TGTGCCAGCAGCTTAAATACAGGTATGAACACTGAAGCTTTCTTT. Residues: CASSLNTGMNTEAFF.

The chain joins TRBV6-6 to TRBJ1-1; D is ambiguous. The germline V and J ends were trimmed by 6 bases and 3 bases, with 11 bases remaining between them. Germline assignment: CDR1 MNHNY and CDR2 SVGAGI (reference sequence). The CDR3 contains 13 residues. CDR3 loop: CASSLSGDTEAFF. CDR3 nucleotide sequence: TGTGCCAGCAGCTTAAGCGGGGACACTGAAGCTTTCTTT.

The chain joins TRBV6-5 to TRBJ1-1; 8 positions match TRBD1. Trimming at V came to 3 bases and at J to 5 bases, leaving 8 bases not matched to a gene. Per germline, CDR1 MNHEY and CDR2 SVGAGI. The CDR3 contains 15 residues. The CDR3 DNA is TGTGCCAGCAGTTATCGGACAGGGCCGGTAACTGAAGCTTTCTTT. Amino acid sequence: CASSYRTGPVTEAFF.

V usage is TRBV7-2 and J usage is TRBJ2-7, with 12 bases that match TRBD1. Germline V gene sequence: CDR1 SGHTA, CDR2 FQGNSA. This CDR3 is 15 amino acids long. After removal of 3 bases from V and 3 bases from J, the junction contained 3 bases not matched to a gene. This CDR3 reads CASSLGQGAVYEQYF. In DNA form, the CDR3 reads TGTGCCAGCAGCTTGGGACAGGGGGCCGTCTACGAGCAGTACTTC.

V usage is TRBV5-8 and J usage is TRBJ1-1; D gene uncertain. This CDR3 region has 13 residues. The V gene's germline CDR1 is SGHTS and CDR2 YDEGEE. Deletions cut 5 bases from V and 1 base from J, with 9 bases between. CDR3 coding DNA: TGTGCCAGCAGTCGAACAGAGAACACTGAAGCTTTCTTT. Translated, it gives CASSRTENTEAFF.

The V and J genes are TRBV5-6 and TRBJ2-5; weak D call: TRBD2 (6 bases). With 0 bases removed from V and 5 bases from J, the gap between germline ends came to 11 bases. CDR3 length: 14 amino acids. Per the germline V gene, CDR1 is SGHDT and CDR2 is YYEEEE. This CDR3 is CASSLVRGTETQYF. CDR3 nucleotide sequence: TGTGCCAGCAGCTTGGTCCGGGGGACGGAGACCCAGTACTTC.

The chain uses TRBV5-1 and TRBJ2-3, with a possible D match to TRBD2 (6 bases). The CDR3 extends over 15 amino acids. V lost 0 bases and J lost 0, with 8 bases in between. Germline V CDR1 and CDR2: SGHRS, YFSETQ. The CDR3 protein is CASSLVGTSTDTQYF. For the CDR3, the DNA is TGCGCCAGCAGCTTGGTGGGGACTAGCACAGATACGCAGTATTTT.

Only one count was recorded for this clone. This chain uses TRBV7-6 with TRBJ2-7; D is possibly TRBD2 (5 bases). The CDR3 extends over 15 amino acids. CDR1 is SGHVS, CDR2 FNYEAQ, per germline. V was clipped by 5 bases and J by 2 bases, with 16 bases between them. The DNA for the CDR3 is TGTGCCAGCAGCCCTTCTCCGGGGTACCCCTACGAGCAGTACTTC. This translates into CASSPSPGYPYEQYF.

The CDR3 region has the DNA TGTGCCAGCAGCTTAGGATCAATGGGACAGGCTTTTAATGAAAAACTGTTTTTT. As protein: CASSLGSMGQAFNEKLFF. The chain employs TRBV11-2 and TRBJ1-4; 8 nucleotides line up with TRBD1. There are 18 residues in the CDR3. V gave up 1 base and J gave up 4 bases; unmatched junction bases: 11. Germline loops: CDR1 SGHAT, CDR2 FQNNGV.

The chain links TRBV6-5 to TRBJ1-5; 9 bases align to TRBD1. Germline values: CDR1 MNHEY, CDR2 SVGAGI. The length of the CDR3 is 15 residues. V lost 0 bases to trimming and J lost 7 bases; unmatched junction nucleotides: 4. CDR3 nucleotide sequence: TGTGCCAGCAGTTACTCGACAGGGGGAAACCAGCCCCAGCATTTT. It codes for CASSYSTGGNQPQHF.

V usage is TRBV5-1 and J usage is TRBJ1-2; 7 bases fit TRBD1. Germline CDR1 SGHRS, CDR2 YFSETQ. This CDR3 is 13 amino acids long. The V gene end was trimmed by 3 bases and the J gene end by 2 bases; junction bases not matched to a gene: 1. Here the CDR3 reads CASSSTGNYGYTF. The CDR3 nucleotides are TGCGCCAGCAGCTCGACAGGGAACTATGGCTACACCTTC. The entire variable domain, with the rest obtained from reference TRBV5-1 and TRBJ1-2, is as follows: KAGVTQTPRYLIKTRGQQVTLSCSPISGHRSVSWYQQTPGQGLQFLFEYFSETQRNKGNFPGRFSGRQFSNSRSEMNVSTLELGDSALYLCASSSTGNYGYTFGSGTRLTVV.

This clone was counted a few times. The V call is TRBV11-2, the J call TRBJ1-1; 8 bases fit TRBD1. This CDR3 comprises 14 residues. Germline values: CDR1 SGHAT, CDR2 FQNNGV. V lost 5 bases to trimming and J lost 7 bases; unmatched junction nucleotides: 9. CDR3 nucleotides: TGTGCCAGCAGCACCCGAGGACAGGGTGGTGAAGCTTTCTTT. This translates into CASSTRGQGGEAFF. The whole variable domain, remainder taken from reference TRBV11-2 and TRBJ1-1, is EAGVAQSPRYKIIEKRQSVAFWCNPISGHATLYWYQQILGQGPKLLIQFQNNGVVDDSQLPKDRFSAERLKGVDSTLKIQPAKLEDSAVYLCASSTRGQGGEAFFGQGTRLTVV.

The rearrangement links TRBV6-1 to TRBJ2-1; 9 bases map to TRBD2. CDR3 length: 13 residues. Germline V gene data show CDR1 as MNHNS and CDR2 as SASEGT. The trim removed 8 bases at V and 10 bases at J, leaving 9 bases unmatched. The CDR3 DNA reads as TGTGCCAGCGTACCTAGCGGGGAGAAGGAGCAGTTCTTC. Its protein is CASVPSGEKEQFF.

The chain carries TRBV2 and TRBJ2-5, with D hard to call. Germline-derived CDR1 and CDR2 are SNHLY and FYNNEI. The CDR3 covers 15 residues. The V end lost 6 bases, the J end lost 5 bases, and 19 bases lay between the germline ends. The CDR3 loop reads CASSGANAGWETQYF. The CDR3 DNA is TGTGCCAGCAGCGGAGCGAACGCCGGTTGGGAGACCCAGTACTTC.

The J gene is TRBJ1-4, the V gene TRBV5-4; unclear D gene. The CDR3 contains 15 residues. Germline CDR1 is SGHNT and CDR2 is YYREEE (reference sequence). Trimming stripped 2 bases from V and 4 bases from J, with 12 bases between. CDR3 loop: CASSFRQASNEKLFF. CDR3 bases: TGTGCCAGCAGCTTTCGTCAGGCCAGTAATGAAAAACTGTTTTTT.